This T cell receptor (beta chain) originates from a study of shared clonotypes between healthy human individuals. Study-wide results and caveats: Non-shared clonotypes displayed generation probabilities falling below those of clonotypes present in all four donors. Researchers sampled blood only, noting tissue repertoires likely differ.

For this clone: Its target is not known.

The CDR3 is made up of 15 amino acids. Germline lookup yields CDR1 SGDLS and CDR2 YYNGEE. The J segment lost 7 bases and the V segment lost 3 bases, leaving 8 bases of the junction unmatched. The test was conducted at deep level. Genomic DNA per cell subset filled all wells of several immunoSEQ plates. The table came from immunoSEQ multiplex PCR; TCRdb's copy has only in-frame clones and leaves some out. Of 2 million to 2.5 million clones listed, around 95% are singletons. The specimen was naive CD4+ T cells sorted from blood. Documented subset: CD45RA+ positively selected. The sequence was collected from a man aged 18 to 30 in good health. This chain joins TRBV9 and TRBJ2-5, with 11 bases that match TRBD1. This chain's CDR3 is CASSAGQGARVTQYF. The CDR3 bases are TGTGCCAGCAGCGCCGGACAGGGGGCGAGGGTGACCCAGTACTTC.